Listed here are 31 T cell receptor beta chains from one sample, sequenced in a study of blood T cell repertoires in COVID-19. Repertoires were generated with immunoSEQ multiplex PCR, while TCRdb's copy carries only in-frame clones and drops some. This sample carries about 150,000 clones, roughly three quarters of them seen once, and the ten largest clones take roughly 4.9%. Sequences were obtained from peripheral blood. Receptors were obtained from a woman in her seventies with COVID-19, enrolled during active disease.

This clone was observed once. The gene calls are TRBV6-6 and TRBJ2-1; 7 nucleotides agree with TRBD2. V dropped 3 bases and J dropped 6; count of bases not matched to a gene: 5. This CDR3 is 14 amino acids long. Germline lookup yields CDR1 MNHNY and CDR2 SVGAGI (reference sequence). The CDR3 DNA reads TGTGCCAGCAGTTATCACCCTAGCGGCAATGAGCAGTTCTTC. Protein product: CASSYHPSGNEQFF.

This clone was seen just once. The chain carries TRBV30 and TRBJ2-2; 7 nucleotides align to TRBD1. From germline, CDR1 is GTSNPN and CDR2 SVGIG (reference sequence). The junction had 5 bases not matched to a gene; V was cut back by 4 bases and J by 0 bases. This CDR3 has 15 amino acids. CDR3 residues: CAWTGGPANTGELFF. The DNA of the CDR3 is TGTGCCTGGACAGGGGGACCGGCGAACACCGGGGAGCTGTTTTTT.

The genes are TRBV12-3 or TRBV12-4 and TRBJ1-1, with TRBD1 identical over 7 bases. CDR3 length: 13 residues. V dropped 8 bases and J dropped 2; count of bases not matched to a gene: 5. The CDR3 region is CASGRQGNTEAFF. CDR3 coding DNA: TGTGCCAGCGGACGACAGGGAAACACTGAAGCTTTCTTT.

This rearrangement joins TRBV6-8 to TRBJ1-2; 8 positions match TRBD1. In germline, CDR1 is MNHGY, CDR2 SAAAGT. Germline trimming cut 5 bases from V and 6 bases from J; bases unmatched to any gene: 14. The CDR3 covers 16 residues. The CDR3 DNA sequence: TGTGCCAGCAGTCTCTCCCGGGACAGGCAAAAGGATGGCTACACCTTC. This encodes CASSLSRDRQKDGYTF.

The V gene is TRBV5-1, the J gene TRBJ1-6; 9 bases are shared with TRBD1. V was clipped by 4 bases and J by 10 bases; unmatched bases: 6. CDR3 length equals 14 residues. In germline, CDR1 is SGHRS, CDR2 YFSETQ. In nucleotides, the CDR3 is TGCGCCAGCAGCGCGGGACAGGGAGGGTCACCCCTCCACTTT. It is translated as CASSAGQGGSPLHF. Supplemented by reference TRBV5-1 and TRBJ1-6, the full variable domain reads KAGVTQTPRYLIKTRGQQVTLSCSPISGHRSVSWYQQTPGQGLQFLFEYFSETQRNKGNFPGRFSGRQFSNSRSEMNVSTLELGDSALYLCASSAGQGGSPLHFGNGTRLTVT.

The V gene is TRBV5-1, the J gene TRBJ1-1; D perhaps matches TRBD1 (6 bases). V was trimmed by 4 bases and J by 6 bases, leaving 19 bases between them. The CDR3 totals 15 residues. Germline lookup yields CDR1 SGHRS and CDR2 YFSETQ. The CDR3 coding sequence is TGCGCCAGCAGCCCTGCGACAGGCGTACTGCCTGAAGCTTTCTTT. Its protein is CASSPATGVLPEAFF. Full variable domain (rest looked up from reference TRBV5-1 and TRBJ1-1): KAGVTQTPRYLIKTRGQQVTLSCSPISGHRSVSWYQQTPGQGLQFLFEYFSETQRNKGNFPGRFSGRQFSNSRSEMNVSTLELGDSALYLCASSPATGVLPEAFFGQGTRLTVV.

CDR3 in amino acids: CASSPPQLNNEQFF. The CDR3 DNA reads TGTGCCAGCTCACCCCCCCAACTTAACAATGAGCAGTTCTTC. The chain carries TRBV18 and TRBJ2-1; D unclear. Germline V gene sequence: CDR1 KGHSH, CDR2 LQKENI. This CDR3 spans 14 amino acids. Trimming stripped 3 bases from V and 5 bases from J, with 11 bases between.

The chain joins TRBV2 to TRBJ1-5, with D hard to call. The germline V and J ends were trimmed by 8 bases and 4 bases, with 9 bases remaining between them. CDR1 is SNHLY, CDR2 FYNNEI, per germline. There are 12 residues in the CDR3. CDR3 bases: TGTGCCAGCGCCAACCAGAATCAGCCCCAGCATTTT. Its protein is CASANQNQPQHF.

The rearrangement joins TRBV19 to TRBJ2-3; 8 bases align to TRBD2. This CDR3 has 18 residues. Trimming removed 5 bases from V and 0 bases from J; junction bases left unmatched: 13. Looked up from germline, CDR1 is LNHDA and CDR2 is SQIVND (reference sequence). The CDR3 loop reads CASSPQSSGGTSTDTQYF. The CDR3, as DNA: TGTGCCAGTAGTCCCCAGTCGAGCGGGGGAACTAGCACAGATACGCAGTATTTT.

This sequence joins TRBV29-1 and TRBJ2-5; the match to TRBD1 covers 8 bases. V shed 7 bases, J shed 5 bases, and the junction held 9 bases outside the gene matches. Per the germline V gene, CDR1 is SQVTM and CDR2 is ANQGSEA. The CDR3 sequence is 13 residues long. This CDR3 reads CSAAGGAGETQYF. CDR3 coding DNA: TGCAGCGCAGCAGGGGGCGCGGGGGAGACCCAGTACTTC. Variable domain in full (rest from reference TRBV29-1 and TRBJ2-5): SAVISQKPSRDICQRGTSLTIQCQVDSQVTMMFWYRQQPGQSLTLIATANQGSEATYESGFVIDKFPISRPNLTFSTLTVSNMSPEDSSIYLCSAAGGAGETQYFGPGTRLLVL.

This chain uses TRBV5-4 with TRBJ1-4; 7 positions match TRBD1. The germline gives CDR1 SGHNT, CDR2 YYREEE (reference sequence). The V and J ends lost 3 bases and 1 base, in that order; junction bases with no gene match: 6. There are 16 residues in the CDR3. The CDR3 loop is CASSSERTGTNEKLFF. In DNA form, the CDR3 reads TGTGCCAGCAGCTCGGAGAGGACAGGAACTAATGAAAAACTGTTTTTT.

CDR3 region: CASGLGTGLGEQFF. DNA of the CDR3: TGTGCTAGTGGTTTGGGGACAGGGTTAGGTGAGCAGTTCTTC. This sequence joins TRBV12-5 and TRBJ2-1, with 8 nucleotides matching TRBD1. Germline lookup yields CDR1 LGHNT and CDR2 FRNRAP. Trimming took 1 base from V and 9 from J; bases not matched to a gene: 5. This CDR3 region has 14 residues.

The CDR3 sequence: CASSPGQGITNEKLFF. The CDR3 DNA follows: TGTGCCAGCTCACCTGGACAGGGGATAACTAATGAAAAACTGTTTTTT. V is TRBV18 and J is TRBJ1-4; 9 nucleotides match TRBD1. Trimming cost V 3 bases and J 1 base; bases outside gene matches: 3. CDR3 length equals 16 residues. Germline assignment: CDR1 KGHSH and CDR2 LQKENI.

The chain employs TRBV28 and TRBJ1-4, with D uncertain. The CDR3 spans 11 residues. The V gene's germline CDR1 is MDHEN and CDR2 SYDVKM. V lost 6 bases and J lost 5, with 4 bases in between. Written as DNA, the CDR3 is TGTGCCAGCAGCCCGAATGAAAAACTGTTTTTT. Residues: CASSPNEKLFF.

Written as DNA, the CDR3 is TGTGCCAGCAGTGAAGGACAGGGCTATGGCTACACCTTC. Protein product: CASSEGQGYGYTF. The rearrangement uses TRBV6-1 and TRBJ1-2, with 7 bases that match TRBD1. Germline CDR1 and CDR2: MNHNS and SASEGT. V lost 1 base to trimming and J lost 4 bases; unmatched junction nucleotides: 0. This CDR3 spans 13 amino acids.

The chain couples TRBV20-1 to TRBJ2-7; 7 positions match TRBD2. This CDR3 has 11 amino acids. V shed 6 bases and J 4 bases; nucleotides not matched to a gene: 3. Germline V gives CDR1 DFQATT, CDR2 SNEGSKA (reference sequence). The CDR3 here is CSARRGYEQYF. Written as DNA, the CDR3 is TGCAGTGCCCGGCGGGGGTACGAGCAGTACTTC.

The V and J genes are TRBV6-5 and TRBJ2-1; the D gene is possibly TRBD2 (5 bases). CDR1 and CDR2 (germline): MNHEY, SVGAGI. Trimming left V 6 bases short and J 3 bases short, with 9 bases between. The CDR3 length is 13 residues. The CDR3 loop reads CASRGRDYNEQFF. DNA of the CDR3: TGTGCCAGCAGGGGCCGGGACTACAATGAGCAGTTCTTC.

Note on this clone: Sequence at one end of the junction differs from germline and may be a read error. In nucleotides, the CDR3 is TGTGCCAGCCGTTATAACGGGGAGAGCAATCAGCCCCAGCATTTT. It yields the protein CASRYNGESNQPQHF. The rearrangement links TRBV6-5 to TRBJ1-5; unclear D gene. CDR3 size: 15 residues. Germline V gene data show CDR1 as MNHEY and CDR2 as SVGAGI.

The J gene is TRBJ2-7, the V gene TRBV7-9, with D possibly matching TRBD1 (5 bases). The germline V and J ends were trimmed by 3 bases and 5 bases, with 14 bases remaining between them. This CDR3 region has 14 residues. Germline loops: CDR1 SEHNR, CDR2 FQNEAQ (reference sequence). Here the CDR3 DNA reads TGTGCCAGCAGCTTGCAGGGTCGCCGGGACGAGCAGTACTTC. Protein: CASSLQGRRDEQYF. Full variable domain (outside the CDR3, taken from reference TRBV7-9 and TRBJ2-7): DTGVSQNPRHKITKRGQNVTFRCDPISEHNRLYWYRQTLGQGPEFLTYFQNEAQLEKSRLLSDRFSAERPKGSFSTLEIQRTEQGDSAMYLCASSLQGRRDEQYFGPGTRLTVT.

The J gene is TRBJ2-1, the V gene TRBV5-1; TRBD1 agrees at 9 bases. Germline CDR1 reads SGHRS; CDR2 reads YFSETQ. The CDR3 runs 14 residues. With 4 bases clipped from V and 5 bases from J, the junction kept 4 bases outside the gene matches. CDR3 residues: CASSGQGNHNEQFF. CDR3 bases: TGCGCCAGCAGCGGACAGGGGAACCACAATGAGCAGTTCTTC.

The J gene is TRBJ2-7, the V gene TRBV6-2 or TRBV6-3; 7 bases map to TRBD1. Germline-derived CDR1 and CDR2 are MNHEY and SVGEGT. V lost 6 bases to trimming and J lost 0 bases; unmatched junction nucleotides: 11. The length of the CDR3 is 16 residues. CDR3: CASSRPRQGSSYEQYF. The DNA of the CDR3 is TGTGCCAGCAGCCGCCCTCGACAGGGAAGCTCCTACGAGCAGTACTTC.

This chain uses TRBV28 with TRBJ1-2; D uncertain. The V end was cut by 4 bases, the J end by 9 bases, with 21 bases between. Germline V gene lookup returns CDR1 MDHEN and CDR2 SYDVKM. This CDR3 contains 15 residues. CDR3 nucleotide sequence: TGTGCCAGCAGTTCCGTAGCGGGAGACGGACGTCGCTACACCTTC. Its protein is CASSSVAGDGRRYTF.

The V gene is TRBV2, the J gene TRBJ1-6, with a weak D call TRBD1 (6 bases). The CDR3 contains 14 residues. V was shortened by 5 bases and J by 6 bases, with 11 bases between the two germline ends. Germline values: CDR1 SNHLY, CDR2 FYNNEI. Here the CDR3 reads CASSTGSINSPLHF. CDR3 coding DNA: TGTGCCAGCAGTACAGGGTCGATTAATTCACCCCTCCACTTT. Looking up the rest from reference TRBV2 and TRBJ1-6 gives the full variable domain: EPEVTQTPSHQVTQMGQEVILRCVPISNHLYFYWYRQILGQKVEFLVSFYNNEISEKSEIFDDQFSVERPDGSNFTLKIRSTKLEDSAMYFCASSTGSINSPLHFGNGTRLTVT.

The V call is TRBV4-2, the J call TRBJ1-4; no definite D call. Germline lookup yields CDR1 LGHNA and CDR2 YNFKEQ. The CDR3 runs 13 residues. The V and J ends lost 3 bases and 8 bases respectively, with 10 bases between them. CDR3 residues: CASSQVAGEKLFF. The CDR3 DNA reads TGTGCCAGCAGCCAGGTGGCCGGGGAAAAACTGTTTTTT.

This clone was observed a handful of times. CDR3 sequence: CASSLRQDFGNEQFF. In DNA form, the CDR3 reads TGTGCCAGTAGTCTTCGACAGGACTTCGGCAATGAGCAGTTCTTC. V gene TRBV19 combines with J gene TRBJ2-1; maybe TRBD1 (6 bases). The CDR3 covers 15 residues. In germline, CDR1 is LNHDA, CDR2 SQIVND (reference sequence). The V and J ends lost 5 bases and 6 bases respectively, with 17 bases between them.

The table lists this clone with a few counts. The chain uses TRBV20-1 and TRBJ2-1; no reliable D call. CDR1 and CDR2 from the germline V gene are DFQATT and SNEGSKA (reference sequence). This CDR3 spans 14 amino acids. Trimming left V 3 bases short and J 0 bases short, with 9 bases between. The CDR3 spells CSASDSSSYNEQFF. CDR3 in DNA: TGCAGTGCTAGTGACTCGAGCTCCTACAATGAGCAGTTCTTC.

The genes are TRBV3-1 (or the pseudogene TRBV3-2) and TRBJ1-2; D might be TRBD1 (6 bases). CDR3 size: 16 residues. The germline V and J ends were trimmed by 0 bases and 4 bases, with 15 bases remaining between them. CDR1 is LGHDT and CDR2 is YNNKEL in the germline V gene (reference sequence). For the CDR3, the DNA is TGTGCCAGCAGCCAAGACCTAGGGGGTGACTTCTATGGCTACACCTTC. Residues: CASSQDLGGDFYGYTF.

The CDR3 sequence: CASSQDAGGNQPQHF. The CDR3 nucleotides read TGTGCCAGCAGCCAAGACGCGGGCGGCAATCAGCCCCAGCATTTT. The rearrangement links TRBV4-2 to TRBJ1-5; D unresolved. Trimming pared 0 bases from V and 2 bases from J, leaving 8 bases between. This CDR3 has 15 residues. The germline V gene has CDR1 LGHNA and CDR2 YNFKEQ.

The chain has TRBV18 and TRBJ1-4, with D tentatively TRBD1 (6 bases). V gave up 1 base and J gave up 11 bases, with 17 bases separating them. The V gene's germline CDR1 is KGHSH and CDR2 LQKENI. The CDR3 loop spans 15 amino acids. The CDR3 DNA is TGTGCCAGCTCACCACAAGCCGGGACAATCGAGAAACTGTTTTTT. It yields the protein CASSPQAGTIEKLFF. Filled out from reference TRBV18 and TRBJ1-4, the complete variable domain reads NAGVMQNPRHLVRRRGQEARLRCSPMKGHSHVYWYRQLPEEGLKFMVYLQKENIIDESGMPKERFSAEFPKEGPSILRIQQVVRGDSAAYFCASSPQAGTIEKLFFGSGTQLSVL.

The chain joins TRBV27 to TRBJ1-1; no clear D gene. V lost 4 bases and J lost 6, with 12 bases in between. Germline CDR1 is MNHEY and CDR2 is SMNVEV (reference sequence). The CDR3 is 13 amino acids. This CDR3 reads CASSWEEGAEAFF. For the CDR3, the DNA is TGTGCCAGCAGTTGGGAGGAGGGCGCTGAAGCTTTCTTT.

CDR3 DNA sequence: TGTGCCAGCAGCGTCTCCCGACAGGGGGATGGCTACACCTTC. Its protein is CASSVSRQGDGYTF. This chain uses TRBV9 with TRBJ1-2; TRBD1 matches 9 bases. This CDR3 is built from 14 residues. Unmatched junction bases numbered 5, after V lost 2 bases and J lost 6 bases. Germline V gene data show CDR1 as SGDLS and CDR2 as YYNGEE.